Sequencing of this T cell receptor beta chain was carried out in a study of T cell repertoires in cytomegalovirus infection (dated by TCRdb to between 2019 and 2020). Study-level background: Recently identified HLA-C-restricted CMV epitopes, whose presentation resists viral immunomodulation, were targeted by peptide stimulations together with well-studied HLA-B-restricted epitopes. The HLA type of each donor mattered for the analysis, because public TCR beta signatures pointed to carriage of CMV infection along with the matching HLA type. The study at large found these results: The ex vivo response was dominated by HLA-C-restricted CMV-specific TCR beta clonotypes, which also provided the single most frequent clonotype in two of eight donors. In both this cohort and an independent roughly 330-donor cohort, the cumulative frequency of public TCR beta family members distinguished carriers of CMV infection plus the relevant HLA type.

There are a few counts of this clonotype. Which antigen it targets is not known. One base away there is no much larger clone; base qualities are not given. Sequencing was carried out with an Illumina HiSeq 1500. Clones were called with MiXCR by TCRdb after fastp trimmed the public reads at Q25, and only in-frame beta chains were retained. Identical CDR3 proteins give one entry, which carries the most common genes and DNA. Here the sample has roughly 990,000 distinct CDR3 sequences; roughly 31% occur a single time. The top ten hold over 13% of the sample. This sample's treatment or condition label indicates: in vitro stimulation with specific CMV peptide epitopes to enrich CMV-specific T cells. A distance of 9 bases separates the germline ends of V and J, which lose 1 base and 3 bases respectively. From a lookup of the germline V gene, CDR1 and CDR2 are MGHRA and YSYEKL. The CDR3 numbers 14 residues from cysteine through phenylalanine. Only CDR3 DNA remains: 42 bases, in frame from the first base.

The source is a human donor in good health (CMV status not recorded). Some clones in this sample may be carry-over from other donors' samples. Recombination linked TRBV4-1 to TRBJ2-5, with no reliable assignment of the D segment. Source: cultured CD8+ T cells from PBMCs, taken from culture after CMV antigen stimulation. The CDR3 protein is CASSQVRSEETQYF. In nucleotide form, the sequence is TGCGCCAGCAGCCAAGTCCGCTCCGAAGAGACCCAGTACTTC.